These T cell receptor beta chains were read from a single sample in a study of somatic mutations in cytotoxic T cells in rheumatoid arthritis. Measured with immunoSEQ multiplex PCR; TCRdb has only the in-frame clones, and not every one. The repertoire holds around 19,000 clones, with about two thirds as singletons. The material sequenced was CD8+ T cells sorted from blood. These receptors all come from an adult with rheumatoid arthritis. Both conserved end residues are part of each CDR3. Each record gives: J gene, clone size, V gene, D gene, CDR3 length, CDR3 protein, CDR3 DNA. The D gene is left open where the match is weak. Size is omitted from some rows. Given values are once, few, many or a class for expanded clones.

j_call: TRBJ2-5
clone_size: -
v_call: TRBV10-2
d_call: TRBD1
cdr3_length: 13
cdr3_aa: CASSPTGRETQYF
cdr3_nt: TGCGCCAGCAGCCCGACAGGGCGAGAGACCCAGTACTTC

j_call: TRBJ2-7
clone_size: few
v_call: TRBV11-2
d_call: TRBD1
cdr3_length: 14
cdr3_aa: CASSQGQRPYEQYF
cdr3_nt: TGTGCCAGCAGCCAGGGACAGCGACCTTACGAGCAGTACTTC

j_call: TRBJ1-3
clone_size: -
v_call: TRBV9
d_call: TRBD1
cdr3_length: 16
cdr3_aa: CASSVGDRGQENTIYF
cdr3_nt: TGTGCCAGCAGCGTAGGGGACAGGGGGCAGGAAAACACCATATATTTT

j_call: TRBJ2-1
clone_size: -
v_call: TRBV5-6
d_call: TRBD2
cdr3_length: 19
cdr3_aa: CASSLETSGGAGFYNEQFF
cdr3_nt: TGTGCCAGCAGCTTGGAGACTAGCGGGGGGGCTGGGTTCTACAATGAGCAGTTCTTC

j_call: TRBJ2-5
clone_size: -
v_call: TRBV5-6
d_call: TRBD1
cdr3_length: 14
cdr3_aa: CASIEQTGWETQYF
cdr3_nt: TGTGCCAGCATCGAACAGACAGGGTGGGAGACCCAGTACTTC

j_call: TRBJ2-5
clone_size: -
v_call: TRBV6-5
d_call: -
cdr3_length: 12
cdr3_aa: CASSRDQETQYF
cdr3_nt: TGTGCCAGCAGTCGGGACCAAGAGACCCAGTACTTC

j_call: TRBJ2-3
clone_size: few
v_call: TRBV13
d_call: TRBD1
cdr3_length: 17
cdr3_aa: CASSEARTGESTDTQYF
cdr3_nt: TGTGCCAGCAGCGAAGCACGGACAGGGGAAAGCACAGATACGCAGTATTTT

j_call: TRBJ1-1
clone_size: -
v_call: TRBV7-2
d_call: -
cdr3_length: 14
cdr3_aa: CASGQNSMNTEAFF
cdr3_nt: TGTGCTTCGGGGCAGAATTCCATGAACACTGAAGCTTTCTTT

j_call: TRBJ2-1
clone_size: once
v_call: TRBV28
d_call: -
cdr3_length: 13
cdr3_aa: CASSFSTSNEQFF
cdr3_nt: TGTGCCAGCAGTTTCAGCACTTCCAATGAGCAGTTCTTC

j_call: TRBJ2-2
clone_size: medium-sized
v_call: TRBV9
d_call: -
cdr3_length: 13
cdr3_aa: CASSPSGAGELFF
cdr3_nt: TGTGCCAGCAGCCCCTCGGGGGCCGGGGAGCTGTTTTTT

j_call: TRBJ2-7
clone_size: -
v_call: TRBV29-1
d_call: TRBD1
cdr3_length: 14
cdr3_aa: CSVADRGEPYEQYF
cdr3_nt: TGCAGCGTCGCGGACAGGGGGGAACCCTACGAGCAGTACTTC

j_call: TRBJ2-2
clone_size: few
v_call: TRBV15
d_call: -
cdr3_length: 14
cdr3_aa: CATTRVANTGELFF
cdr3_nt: TGTGCCACCACCCGAGTAGCGAACACCGGGGAGCTGTTTTTT

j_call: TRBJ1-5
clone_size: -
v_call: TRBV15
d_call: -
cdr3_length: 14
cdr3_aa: CATSREHSNQPQHF
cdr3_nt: TGTGCCACCAGCAGGGAGCATAGCAATCAGCCCCAGCATTTT